This TCR beta chain was sequenced during a study of metastatic and nonmetastatic thyroid tumors. Every patient underwent thyroid surgery untreated. CDR1 is SGHRS and CDR2 is YFSETQ in the germline V gene. V was pared by 0 bases and J by 5 bases, with 2 bases of the junction left unmatched. The CDR3 sequence is 16 residues long. MiXCR re-clonotyped the PCR reads for TCRdb. The data contain more than 40,000 clones, more than 20% of them singletons. The chain joins TRBV5-1 to TRBJ2-1; 13 nucleotides match TRBD2. The source of this sequence is a female donor with papillary thyroid cancer or a benign thyroid nodule (not recorded which). Some clones in this sample may be carry-over from other donors' samples. Source material: tumor tissue. The CDR3 sequence is CASSLGLAGGHNEQFF. The CDR3, as DNA: TGCGCCAGCAGCTTGGGACTAGCGGGGGGACACAATGAGCAGTTCTTC.